This T cell receptor (beta chain) was captured by sequencing in a study of T cells after yellow fever vaccination. Regarding the study as a whole: Post-booster repertoires again held most primary-vaccination clones (roughly 95% CD4, roughly 88% CD8). Only a minor proportion of clonotypes was detected across both CD4 and CD8 compartments. FACS-sorted repertoires could harbor abundant contaminating bulk-population clonotypes.

To note about this clonotype: Antigen: not known.

This CDR3 has 15 amino acids. Germline V gene data show CDR1 as SEHNR and CDR2 as FQNEAQ (reference sequence). V was shortened by 1 base and J by 1 base, with 10 bases between the two germline ends. TCRdb recomputed calls from the 5' RACE reads with MiXCR, one row per CDR3 protein. The sample gives hundreds of thousands of distinct CDR3 sequences, approximately 16% of which show up once; roughly a sixth is in the top ten. The chain is built from TRBV7-9 and TRBJ1-1; no clear D. Sequences were derived from PBMCs, sampled less than 6 days after the first yellow fever vaccination. The receptor was derived from a man aged 18 to 30 who received the YFV17D yellow fever vaccine. The CDR3 nucleotides are TGTGCCAGCAGCTTAGGATCGCACCGGAACACTGAAGCTTTCTTT. It translates to CASSLGSHRNTEAFF.